This T cell receptor beta chain was sequenced in a study of Graves' ophthalmopathy and Graves' hyperthyroidism. RNA transcripts were the source from which TCR beta CDR3 regions were amplified. HTBI primers served in a first-round RT-PCR, which a second-round multiplex PCR followed. TCRdb redid the calling of the multiplex PCR reads with MiXCR, one entry per CDR3 protein. This sample has 560,000 or so distinct CDR3 sequences; under 45% occur once, and the top ten carry about 4.6%. The clonotype comes from an adult man with Graves' hyperthyroidism. Sequencing was done on a sample of peripheral blood or thyroid tissue (not recorded which).

CDR3 DNA sequence: TGCGCCAGCAGCTTGAGTAGACAGGTTTATGGCTACACCTTC. This translates into CASSLSRQVYGYTF. The chain carries TRBV5-1 and TRBJ1-2; D possibly corresponds to TRBD1 (6 bases). There are 14 residues in the CDR3. Germline V gene data show CDR1 as SGHRS and CDR2 as YFSETQ. Trimming stripped 1 base from V and 5 bases from J, with 12 bases between. Together with reference TRBV5-1 and TRBJ1-2, the CDR3 gives the full variable domain: KAGVTQTPRYLIKTRGQQVTLSCSPISGHRSVSWYQQTPGQGLQFLFEYFSETQRNKGNFPGRFSGRQFSNSRSEMNVSTLELGDSALYLCASSLSRQVYGYTFGSGTRLTVV.